One and the same sample provided the 10 T cell receptor beta chains below, sequenced in a study of T cells after yellow fever vaccination. TCRdb re-derived calls from the 5' RACE reads in MiXCR, one entry per CDR3 protein. The sample yields around 140,000 distinct CDR3 sequences, less than 9.5% seen once. The specimen comprised CD4+ T cells sorted from PBMCs, sampled 5 days after the yellow fever booster vaccination. All receptors come from a man aged 25 to 40 who received the YFV17D yellow fever vaccine.

The sample holds many counts of this clonotype. The V gene is TRBV7-8, the J gene TRBJ2-1; no clear D gene. The germline CDR1 and CDR2 sequences are SGHVS and FQNEAQ. The CDR3 runs 12 residues. The ends were cut back, 5 bases at V and 8 bases at J, with 10 bases in the middle. Written as DNA, the CDR3 is TGTGCCAGCAGCCCCCTGGTCTATGAGCAGTTCTTC. It specifies CASSPLVYEQFF.

This clonotype was detected ten times or more. The V and J genes are TRBV6-6 and TRBJ2-7; D gene uncertain. Germline CDR1 MNHNY, CDR2 SVGAGI (reference sequence). Between the trimmed V and J ends, which lost 5 bases and 4 bases, there was a span of 12 bases. The CDR3 has 13 amino acids. The CDR3 coding sequence is TGTGCCAGCAGTAATGCACTCCTTTACGAGCAGTACTTC. Translation: CASSNALLYEQYF.

The table lists this clonotype with a count of one. A much larger clone differs by one base, so this may be a read error. This chain uses TRBV7-3 with TRBJ1-3; no definite D call. Trimming removed 7 bases at V and 7 bases at J, with 11 bases between. Germline-derived CDR1 and CDR2 are SGHTA and FQGTGA. The CDR3 runs to 12 residues. Written as DNA, the CDR3 is TGTGCCAGCATCACCCCAAATAACACCATATATTTT. This codes for CASITPNNTIYF. The full variable domain, completed using reference TRBV7-3 and TRBJ1-3, is GAGVSQTPSNKVTEKGKYVELRCDPISGHTALYWYRQSLGQGPEFLIYFQGTGAADDSGLPNDRFFAVRPEGSVSTLKIQRTERGDSAVYLCASITPNNTIYFGEGSWLTVV.

This clonotype was picked up many times. This chain links TRBV5-1 with TRBJ1-5; D uncertain. The V gene lost 4 bases and the J gene lost 5 bases, with 10 bases spanning the gap. The germline gives CDR1 SGHRS, CDR2 YFSETQ. CDR3 size: 13 residues. The CDR3 is CASSASADQPQHF. CDR3 bases: TGCGCCAGCAGCGCATCAGCGGATCAGCCCCAGCATTTT.

This clonotype was detected ten times or more. V is TRBV10-2 and J is TRBJ2-3, with 8 positions matching TRBD2. The junction had 5 bases not matched to a gene; V was cut back by 3 bases and J by 3 bases. CDR1 is WSHSY and CDR2 is SAAADI in the germline V gene. The CDR3 contains 15 residues. The CDR3 coding sequence is TGCGCCAGCAGTGATCTCGGGAGGGCAACAGATACGCAGTATTTT. It is translated as CASSDLGRATDTQYF.

Many counts were recorded for this clonotype. The chain combines TRBV3-1 with TRBJ2-1; no clear D. The ends were cut back, 5 bases at V and 9 bases at J, with 14 bases in the middle. The V gene's germline CDR1 is LGHDT and CDR2 YNNKEL (reference sequence). The CDR3 covers 13 residues. For the CDR3, the DNA is TGTGCCAGCAGCTTCAACGAGAGAGGTGAGCAGTTCTTC. Its protein is CASSFNERGEQFF.

In its sample, this clonotype was seen many times. V gene TRBV7-9 combines with J gene TRBJ2-7, with TRBD2 as a possible D gene (5 bases). The CDR3 totals 13 residues. Trimming took 1 base from V and 11 from J, leaving 15 bases between them. CDR1 and CDR2 (germline): SEHNR, FQNEAQ (reference sequence). The CDR3 here is CASSLVSGSEEYF. The CDR3 nucleotides are TGTGCCAGCAGCTTAGTTTCGGGAAGTGAGGAGTACTTC.

This clonotype was observed many times. V is TRBV6-5 and J is TRBJ1-6; no clear D. Germline V CDR1 and CDR2: MNHEY, SVGAGI. Deletions cut 7 bases from V and 9 bases from J, with 16 bases between. The CDR3 length is 14 residues. This CDR3 is CASTRREVTSPLHF. DNA for the CDR3: TGTGCCAGCACAAGGAGGGAGGTTACTTCACCCCTCCACTTT.

A note on this clonotype: A much bigger clone sits one base away, suggesting this may be a read error. This chain connects TRBV29-1 to TRBJ2-1; D may correspond to TRBD1 or TRBD2 (6 bases each). The V gene's germline CDR1 is SQVTM and CDR2 ANQGSEA. CDR3 length: 13 residues. Between the trimmed V and J ends, which lost 3 bases and 6 bases, there was a span of 12 bases. The chain's CDR3 is CSVDGGRTNEQFF. CDR3 DNA: TGCAGCGTTGATGGGGGGCGCACCAATGAGCAGTTCTTC.

In this sample, this clonotype turned up many times. The chain links TRBV7-2 to TRBJ2-1; a weak D match, TRBD1 (6 bases). There are 15 residues in the CDR3. Germline loops: CDR1 SGHTA, CDR2 FQGNSA. With 3 bases removed from V and 7 bases from J, the gap between germline ends came to 16 bases. CDR3 sequence reads: CASSFMSAQGNEQFF. The CDR3 DNA sequence: TGTGCCAGCAGCTTTATGAGTGCCCAGGGGAATGAGCAGTTCTTC.